The source of this TCR beta chain is a study of T-cell reconstitution after alpha-beta-depleted transplantation in children. The study, taken as a whole, reports: Reportedly, alpha-beta T cells present about two months post-transplant originated from several hundred expanded clones of graft origin. When one year had passed after transplant, most T-cell counts and diversity came from newly produced T cells. Diversity of TCRbeta at day 60 was high in some patients, arising from surviving recipient T cells and thymic progenitors.

CDR1 and CDR2 from the germline V gene are SQVTM and ANQGSEA. The CDR3 runs 15 residues. With 2 bases clipped from V and 2 bases from J, the junction kept 9 bases outside the gene matches. Preparation of the TCRbeta library involved a method that used unique molecular identifiers. TCRdb reprocessed the PCR reads with MiXCR, giving one entry per CDR3 protein. Here the sample spans under 850,000 distinct CDR3 sequences, roughly 14% being singletons. This clonotype was seen more than once but under ten times. What it recognizes is unknown. The chain recombines TRBV29-1 with TRBJ2-7; 7 nucleotides match TRBD1. The clonotype comes from a girl aged 2-9 years with congenital amegakaryocytic thrombocytopenia, due to receive a stem cell transplant. The sample consisted of PBMCs, taken before TCRalphabeta/CD19-depleted stem cell transplant. The CDR3 spells CSVEWWDSQTYEQYF. DNA for the CDR3: TGCAGCGTTGAATGGTGGGACAGCCAGACCTACGAGCAGTACTTC.